The rows below give T cell receptor beta chains drawn from one sample of a study of CD8 T cells in ankylosing spondylitis. TCRdb analysed the 5' RACE reads with MiXCR anew, one entry per CDR3 protein. The sample has 300,000 to 400,000 distinct CDR3 sequences; roughly 14% are singletons. The specimen was blood, either unsorted or a sorted T cell fraction (not recorded which). The source is a male donor with ankylosing spondylitis or in good health (not recorded which). The CDR3 runs from the conserved cysteine through the conserved F or W. Each record gives: V gene, J gene, D gene, CDR3 length, clone size, CDR3 protein, CDR3 DNA. A D gene is named only where the DNA matches it firmly. Only part of the rows carry a size: once, few, many, or a class if the clone is expanded.

TRBV14	TRBJ2-5	.	12	.	CASSQERQTQYF	TGTGCCAGCAGCCAAGAAAGGCAGACCCAGTACTTC
TRBV18	TRBJ2-4	TRBD2	17	.	CASSPWGTSGTKNIQYF	TGTGCCAGCTCACCTTGGGGAACTAGCGGGACCAAAAACATTCAGTACTTC
TRBV4-1	TRBJ1-6	.	14	many	CASSYRDINSPLHF	TGCGCCAGCAGCTACCGGGACATCAATTCACCCCTCCACTTT
TRBV29-1	TRBJ2-7	.	14	few	CSVGTFVGVHEQYF	TGCAGCGTTGGTACGTTCGTGGGAGTGCACGAGCAGTACTTC
TRBV18	TRBJ2-7	.	12	few	CASSPSTREQYF	TGTGCCAGCTCACCAAGTACCAGGGAGCAGTACTTC
TRBV20-1	TRBJ2-5	TRBD1	14	.	CSAEWDRPEETQYF	TGCAGTGCTGAATGGGACAGACCAGAAGAGACCCAGTACTTC
TRBV18	TRBJ2-3	.	13	many	CASSALATDTQYF	TGTGCCAGCTCAGCGTTGGCCACAGATACGCAGTATTTT
TRBV11-2	TRBJ2-2	TRBD1	19	.	CASSSDRARGPSGSWELFF	TGTGCCAGCAGCTCAGACCGGGCCAGGGGGCCCTCGGGTAGCTGGGAGCTGTTTTTT
TRBV7-9	TRBJ1-1	.	14	few	CASNQMGLYTEAFF	TGTGCCAGCAACCAGATGGGGTTGTACACTGAAGCTTTCTTT
TRBV5-1	TRBJ2-2	TRBD1	15	many	CASSLGQGDTGELFF	TGCGCCAGCAGCTTGGGACAGGGTGACACCGGGGAGCTGTTTTTT
TRBV12-3/TRBV12-4	TRBJ2-5	.	11	few	CASSVEETQYF	TGTGCCAGCAGTGTCGAAGAGACCCAGTACTTC
TRBV29-1	TRBJ2-1	.	11	many	CSARLYNEQFF	TGCAGCGCCCGGTTGTACAATGAGCAGTTCTTC
TRBV9	TRBJ2-5	TRBD2	16	.	CASSVLAGEIQETQYF	TGTGCCAGCAGCGTTCTAGCGGGAGAGATCCAAGAGACCCAGTACTTC
TRBV12-3/TRBV12-4	TRBJ1-6	.	15	few	CASTSGVSYNSPLHF	TGTGCCAGCACCTCAGGGGTCTCCTATAATTCACCCCTCCACTTT
TRBV5-1	TRBJ2-1	.	13	.	CASSLAGGYEQFF	TGCGCCAGCAGCCTGGCCGGTGGCTATGAGCAGTTCTTC
TRBV20-1	TRBJ1-5	TRBD1	16	.	CSARGTGQNSNQPQHF	TGCAGTGCTAGAGGGACAGGGCAAAATAGCAATCAGCCCCAGCATTTT
TRBV15	TRBJ1-2	.	16	.	CATSSGQGGGNYGYTF	TGTGCCACCAGCAGTGGCCAAGGGGGAGGTAACTATGGCTACACCTTC
TRBV2	TRBJ2-4	.	14	many	CASTDRGFKNIQYF	TGTGCCAGCACGGACAGAGGATTCAAAAACATTCAGTACTTC
TRBV11-2	TRBJ2-1	.	16	few	CASSPLQGKSYNEQFF	TGTGCCAGCAGCCCCTTACAAGGGAAGTCCTACAATGAGCAGTTCTTC
TRBV5-6	TRBJ1-1	.	14	many	CASSPDTLNTEAFF	TGTGCCAGCAGCCCGGACACCCTGAACACTGAAGCTTTCTTT
TRBV5-1	TRBJ2-2	.	14	few	CASSLARRTGELFF	TGCGCCAGCAGCTTGGCCCGACGCACCGGGGAGCTGTTTTTT
TRBV4-2	TRBJ2-1	TRBD2	16	.	CASSQEAGRAYNEQFF	TGTGCCAGCAGCCAAGAGGCGGGGAGGGCCTACAATGAGCAGTTCTTC
TRBV20-1	TRBJ1-2	TRBD1	14	few	CSAREGQGNYGYTF	TGCAGTGCTAGAGAGGGACAGGGGAACTATGGCTACACCTTC
TRBV7-9	TRBJ2-3	TRBD1	13	.	CARATGGTDTQYF	TGTGCCAGGGCGACAGGGGGAACGGATACGCAGTATTTT
TRBV7-2	TRBJ2-5	.	15	.	CASSPQGGGGETQYF	TGTGCCAGCAGCCCCCAAGGCGGGGGCGGGGAGACCCAGTACTTC
TRBV5-1	TRBJ1-2	.	14	.	CASSGPTPNYGYTF	TGCGCCAGCAGCGGTCCCACACCGAACTATGGCTACACCTTC
TRBV12-3/TRBV12-4	TRBJ2-7	.	14	few	CASSFGALSYEQYF	TGTGCCAGCAGTTTCGGGGCCCTCTCCTACGAGCAGTACTTC
TRBV5-1	TRBJ2-2	.	15	few	CASSFPQGDTGELFF	TGCGCCAGCAGCTTCCCTCAGGGAGACACCGGGGAGCTGTTTTTT
TRBV30	TRBJ2-5	TRBD2	14	.	CAWNAGGPGETQYF	TGTGCCTGGAACGCGGGAGGGCCGGGTGAGACCCAGTACTTC
TRBV6-1	TRBJ2-2	TRBD2	16	few	CASSPGLAVRTGELFF	TGTGCCAGCAGCCCCGGACTAGCGGTGCGCACCGGGGAGCTGTTTTTT
TRBV5-6	TRBJ2-1	.	17	.	CASSSFLTGVSYNEQFF	TGTGCCAGCAGCAGCTTCCTAACGGGGGTCTCCTACAATGAGCAGTTCTTC
TRBV5-4	TRBJ2-7	TRBD1	14	.	CASSFYRQGYEQYF	TGTGCCAGCAGCTTTTACCGACAGGGCTACGAGCAGTACTTC
TRBV5-1	TRBJ1-1	.	16	.	CASSNDRTNRGTEAFF	TGCGCCAGCAGCAACGACAGGACCAATCGGGGGACTGAAGCTTTCTTT